Listed below are T cell receptor beta chains from one sample, sequenced in a study of blood T cell repertoires in COVID-19. TCRdb keeps only in-frame clones here, not all; method: immunoSEQ multiplex PCR. The data contain under 200,000 clones, about nine tenths of them singletons. The material sequenced was peripheral blood. The origin of the receptors is a young man with active or convalescent COVID-19. The CDR3 runs from the conserved cysteine through the conserved F or W. D genes are given only for firm matches. For some rows the clone size is stated as once, few or many, or as a class when expanded; others skip it.

CDR3 protein: CASRESGTLRTGELFF
CDR3 DNA: TGTGCCAGCAGGGAATCCGGGACTCTGAGAACCGGGGAGCTGTTTTTT
clone size: .
J gene: TRBJ2-2
V gene: TRBV6-6
D gene: .

CDR3 protein: CASSTGLAGNEQFF
CDR3 DNA: TGTGCCAGCAGCACCGGACTAGCGGGCAATGAGCAGTTCTTC
clone size: .
J gene: TRBJ2-1
V gene: TRBV6-2/TRBV6-3
D gene: TRBD2

CDR3 protein: CASSLQGQGNQPQHF
CDR3 DNA: TGTGCCAGCAGTTTACAAGGACAGGGCAATCAGCCCCAGCATTTT
clone size: .
J gene: TRBJ1-5
V gene: TRBV2
D gene: TRBD1

CDR3 protein: CASSEGLARHNEQFF
CDR3 DNA: TGTGCCAGCAGTGAGGGGCTAGCGAGACACAATGAGCAGTTCTTC
clone size: once
J gene: TRBJ2-1
V gene: TRBV2
D gene: .

CDR3 protein: CASSILSGSYNEQFF
CDR3 DNA: TGTGCCAGTAGTATCCTTAGCGGATCCTACAATGAGCAGTTCTTC
clone size: .
J gene: TRBJ2-1
V gene: TRBV19
D gene: .

CDR3 protein: CATSRDFLLGAEAFF
CDR3 DNA: TGTGCCACCAGCAGAGATTTCCTACTGGGCGCTGAAGCTTTCTTT
clone size: few
J gene: TRBJ1-1
V gene: TRBV15
D gene: .

CDR3 protein: CASRLEGNEQFF
CDR3 DNA: TGTGCCAGCAGACTAGAGGGCAATGAGCAGTTCTTC
clone size: .
J gene: TRBJ2-1
V gene: TRBV7-2
D gene: .

CDR3 protein: CASSQATGLAGEAYEQYF
CDR3 DNA: TGTGCCAGCAGCCAAGCCACTGGACTAGCGGGGGAGGCCTACGAGCAGTACTTC
clone size: .
J gene: TRBJ2-7
V gene: TRBV4-2
D gene: TRBD2

CDR3 protein: CASSLSQGGGYTF
CDR3 DNA: TGTGCCAGCAGCCTAAGTCAGGGAGGTGGCTACACCTTC
clone size: few
J gene: TRBJ1-2
V gene: TRBV3-1/TRBV3-2
D gene: .

CDR3 protein: CASSKNQDTRTDTQYF
CDR3 DNA: TGTGCCAGTAGTAAAAATCAAGACACTCGCACAGATACGCAGTATTTT
clone size: .
J gene: TRBJ2-3
V gene: TRBV19
D gene: .

CDR3 protein: CASSPPAGTGNTEAFF
CDR3 DNA: TGTGCCAGCTCACCACCGGCGGGGACAGGGAACACTGAAGCTTTCTTT
clone size: .
J gene: TRBJ1-1
V gene: TRBV18
D gene: TRBD1

CDR3 protein: CASGLGTGGGPFNQPQHF
CDR3 DNA: TGTGCTAGTGGTTTGGGAACAGGCGGGGGCCCCTTCAATCAGCCCCAGCATTTT
clone size: .
J gene: TRBJ1-5
V gene: TRBV12-5
D gene: .

CDR3 protein: CASSQGGGYEQYF
CDR3 DNA: TGCGCCAGCTCTCAGGGGGGAGGCTACGAGCAGTACTTC
clone size: .
J gene: TRBJ2-7
V gene: TRBV5-1
D gene: .

CDR3 protein: CASCVPYSNQPQHF
CDR3 DNA: TGTGCCAGTTGCGTTCCGTATAGCAATCAGCCCCAGCATTTT
clone size: .
J gene: TRBJ1-5
V gene: TRBV6-5
D gene: .